One and the same sample provided the 24 T cell receptor beta chains below, sequenced in a study of blood T cell repertoires in COVID-19. The protocol was immunoSEQ multiplex PCR, while the TCRdb copy is restricted to in-frame clones and leaves out a portion. The sample includes approximately 150,000 clones, 85% to 90% of them seen just once. Material for sequencing was peripheral blood. The receptors stem from a man in his fifties or sixties who had recovered from COVID-19.

The chain has TRBV5-6 and TRBJ2-3; perhaps TRBD2 as D (6 bases). With 4 bases removed from V and 4 bases from J, the gap between germline ends came to 13 bases. In germline, CDR1 is SGHDT, CDR2 YYEEEE. The CDR3 extends over 14 amino acids. CDR3 DNA sequence: TGTGCCAGCAGCACCTCTAGCGATCCAGATACGCAGTATTTT. Translating it yields CASSTSSDPDTQYF.

The J gene is TRBJ1-1, the V gene TRBV6-6; no reliable D call. The CDR3 has 14 residues. Germline V gene sequence: CDR1 MNHNY, CDR2 SVGAGI (reference sequence). Trimming shortened V by 2 bases and J by 4 bases, and 11 bases separated the two germline ends. The CDR3 region has the DNA TGTGCCAGCAGTTACAGGGAGTGGATCACTGAAGCTTTCTTT. Translation gives CASSYREWITEAFF.

This clone showed up just a few times. This chain links TRBV7-2 with TRBJ2-1; 8 bases fit TRBD2. Unmatched junction bases numbered 13, after V lost 5 bases and J lost 4 bases. The germline V gene encodes CDR1 SGHTA and CDR2 FQGNSA. The CDR3 is 17 residues long. In DNA, the CDR3 is TGTGCCAGCAGCCTCCTCGGCGGGGGGCCGGGGTACAATGAGCAGTTCTTC. As protein: CASSLLGGGPGYNEQFF.

The V gene is TRBV2, the J gene TRBJ1-4; no clear D gene. Per germline, CDR1 SNHLY and CDR2 FYNNEI. The CDR3 spans 11 residues. The ends were cut back, 8 bases at V and 6 bases at J, with 7 bases in the middle. The CDR3 region is CASEHDEKLFF. CDR3 in DNA: TGTGCCAGCGAGCACGATGAAAAACTGTTTTTT. The complete variable domain, with remaining parts taken from reference TRBV2 and TRBJ1-4, reads EPEVTQTPSHQVTQMGQEVILRCVPISNHLYFYWYRQILGQKVEFLVSFYNNEISEKSEIFDDQFSVERPDGSNFTLKIRSTKLEDSAMYFCASEHDEKLFFGSGTQLSVL.

The chain combines TRBV11-3 with TRBJ1-1; TRBD1 agrees at 8 bases. This CDR3 has 16 amino acids. Trimming at V came to 5 bases and at J to 0 bases, leaving 8 bases not matched to a gene. Germline V CDR1 and CDR2: SGHNT, YENEEA. CDR3 bases: TGTGCCAGCAGCGCAGGGGGCGCGTTTATGAACACTGAAGCTTTCTTT. Residues: CASSAGGAFMNTEAFF.

V is TRBV27 and J is TRBJ2-5, with 9 nucleotides matching TRBD1. The CDR3 contains 19 residues. Germline values: CDR1 MNHEY, CDR2 SMNVEV (reference sequence). J was trimmed by 5 bases and V by 5 bases; bases with no gene match: 21. Written as DNA, the CDR3 is TGTGCCAGCAGTCCCATCTACCTCCTCCGTCGACAGGGGGTTGAGACCCAGTACTTC. Protein: CASSPIYLLRRQGVETQYF.

This clone has a single count. The chain is built from TRBV19 and TRBJ1-2; 8 bases are a match to TRBD1. Germline V gene sequence: CDR1 LNHDA, CDR2 SQIVND (reference sequence). The trim removed 4 bases at V and 7 bases at J, leaving 5 bases unmatched. There are 13 residues in the CDR3. For the CDR3, the DNA is TGTGCCAGTAGTACGGACAGGGAGGGTGGCTACACCTTC. Encoded protein: CASSTDREGGYTF. Based on the CDR3 plus reference TRBV19 and TRBJ1-2, the full variable domain is DGGITQSPKYLFRKEGQNVTLSCEQNLNHDAMYWYRQDPGQGLRLIYYSQIVNDFQKGDIAEGYSVSREKKESFPLTVTSAQKNPTAFYLCASSTDREGGYTFGSGTRLTVV.

V gene TRBV21-1 combines with J gene TRBJ2-7; no check of the table's D call, TRBD2, against the DNA was made. TRBV21-1 is labeled a pseudogene. The CDR3 loop spans 13 amino acids. The CDR3 coding sequence is TGTGCCAGCAGTTACCTACCATCCTACGAGCAGTACTTC. Protein product: CASSYLPSYEQYF.

The genes are TRBV5-1 and TRBJ2-1; TRBD1 aligns across 10 bases. The V gene end was trimmed by 4 bases and the J gene end by 9 bases; junction bases not matched to a gene: 4. There are 13 residues in the CDR3. Looked up from germline, CDR1 is SGHRS and CDR2 is YFSETQ. This CDR3 is CASSLDRGGEQFF. The CDR3 DNA follows: TGCGCCAGCAGCCTGGACAGGGGGGGTGAGCAGTTCTTC. Together with reference TRBV5-1 and TRBJ2-1, the CDR3 gives the full variable domain: KAGVTQTPRYLIKTRGQQVTLSCSPISGHRSVSWYQQTPGQGLQFLFEYFSETQRNKGNFPGRFSGRQFSNSRSEMNVSTLELGDSALYLCASSLDRGGEQFFGPGTRLTVL.

V gene TRBV19 combines with J gene TRBJ2-1; 7 nucleotides match TRBD2. Trimming cost V 10 bases and J 2 bases; bases outside gene matches: 11. From germline, CDR1 is LNHDA and CDR2 SQIVND (reference sequence). CDR3 length equals 15 residues. The CDR3 loop reads CATAPALAAYNEQFF. CDR3 DNA sequence: TGTGCCACCGCACCCGCCCTAGCGGCCTACAATGAGCAGTTCTTC.

The chain is built from TRBV18 and TRBJ1-4; 9 nucleotides match TRBD1. CDR1 and CDR2 from the germline V gene are KGHSH and LQKENI. Trimming cost V 3 bases and J 6 bases; bases outside gene matches: 11. The CDR3 loop spans 17 amino acids. CDR3 residues: CASSPAQRQGDYEKLFF. CDR3 coding DNA: TGTGCCAGCTCACCGGCCCAAAGACAGGGGGATTATGAAAAACTGTTTTTT.

V gene TRBV5-4 combines with J gene TRBJ1-3, with unresolved D. The germline V and J ends were trimmed by 2 bases and 0 bases, with 15 bases remaining between them. The CDR3 is 17 amino acids. Germline V gene sequence: CDR1 SGHNT, CDR2 YYREEE (reference sequence). This CDR3 is CASSFQSAGSSGNTIYF. The CDR3 coding sequence is TGTGCCAGCAGCTTCCAGTCTGCGGGGAGCTCTGGAAACACCATATATTTT.

This chain links TRBV19 with TRBJ2-3; a possible D gene is TRBD2 (7 bases). Germline CDR1 LNHDA, CDR2 SQIVND (reference sequence). The V and J ends lost 3 bases and 4 bases respectively, with 14 bases between them. The CDR3 extends over 15 amino acids. The CDR3 bases are TGTGCCAGTAGTATGGGCGGGGGCGTCCCAGATACGCAGTATTTT. Residues: CASSMGGGVPDTQYF.

V gene TRBV6-1 combines with J gene TRBJ2-5; 12 bases align to TRBD1. Germline V gives CDR1 MNHNS, CDR2 SASEGT. This CDR3 spans 18 amino acids. V trimming: 3 bases; J trimming: 4 bases; junction bases outside the gene matches: 12. The CDR3 coding sequence is TGTGCCAGCAGTGACCGGGACAGGGGGCGATTAAAGCGAGAGACCCAGTACTTC. This gives the protein CASSDRDRGRLKRETQYF.

This chain links TRBV10-3 with TRBJ2-7, with TRBD1 matching 7 bases. V shed 5 bases and J 3 bases; nucleotides not matched to a gene: 4. The germline gives CDR1 ENHRY, CDR2 SYGVKD. This CDR3 region has 13 residues. The CDR3 coding sequence is TGTGCCATCAGTCGGGACAGAAGCTACGAGCAGTACTTC. It yields the protein CAISRDRSYEQYF.

The chain joins TRBV5-1 to TRBJ1-4; possibly TRBD1 for D (5 bases). V lost 0 bases, J lost 8 bases, and 14 bases lay in between. Per the germline V gene, CDR1 is SGHRS and CDR2 is YFSETQ. This CDR3 region has 15 residues. CDR3 loop: CASSLAGTPAEKLFF. For the CDR3, the DNA is TGCGCCAGCAGCTTGGCCGGGACTCCCGCAGAAAAACTGTTTTTT.

This clone was detected a few times. This chain links TRBV3-1 (or the pseudogene TRBV3-2) with TRBJ2-7; 10 nucleotides match TRBD2. The germline CDR1 and CDR2 sequences are LGHDT and YNNKEL (reference sequence). The J segment lost 7 bases and the V segment lost 0 bases, leaving 9 bases of the junction unmatched. CDR3 length: 16 residues. In nucleotides, the CDR3 is TGTGCCAGCAGCCAAGACCTAGCGGGGGATTTGAGGGAGCAGTACTTC. Protein sequence: CASSQDLAGDLREQYF.

V usage is TRBV2 and J usage is TRBJ2-7, with D possibly TRBD1 on 6 matching bases. The V end lost 7 bases, the J end lost 3 bases, and 13 bases lay between the germline ends. From germline, CDR1 is SNHLY and CDR2 FYNNEI. This CDR3 contains 13 residues. For the CDR3, the DNA is TGTGCCAGCAACCTGGACAGTCTCTACGAGCAGTACTTC. This sequence encodes CASNLDSLYEQYF.

J is TRBJ1-2 and V is TRBV4-3; 9 bases map to TRBD1. The CDR3 spans 18 residues. Germline assignment: CDR1 LGHNA and CDR2 YSLEER. With 0 bases clipped from V and 1 base from J, the junction kept 9 bases outside the gene matches. In nucleotides, the CDR3 is TGCGCCAGCAGCCAAGAGACAGGGGGTCTTCGCCGTAACTATGGCTACACCTTC. It is translated as CASSQETGGLRRNYGYTF.

The chain joins TRBV7-2 to TRBJ2-7; 7 bases line up with TRBD1. The CDR3 is 14 residues long. V lost 0 bases to trimming and J lost 6 bases; unmatched junction nucleotides: 5. Per germline, CDR1 SGHTA and CDR2 FQGNSA. DNA for the CDR3: TGTGCCAGCAGCTTAGCCGGGACAGTACGCGAGCAGTACTTC. It codes for CASSLAGTVREQYF.

The chain combines TRBV9 with TRBJ2-7; TRBD2 might be the D (5 bases). Trimming shortened V by 3 bases and J by 7 bases, and 14 bases separated the two germline ends. The CDR3 consists of 13 residues. The germline CDR1 and CDR2 sequences are SGDLS and YYNGEE. The CDR3 is CASSADGGREQYF. The CDR3 bases are TGTGCCAGCAGCGCGGACGGAGGACGTGAGCAGTACTTC.

The chain employs TRBV3-1 (or the pseudogene TRBV3-2) and TRBJ2-3, with 12 nucleotides matching TRBD2. V lost 1 base to trimming and J lost 0 bases; unmatched junction nucleotides: 5. This CDR3 spans 18 amino acids. Germline V CDR1 and CDR2: LGHDT, YNNKEL (reference sequence). The CDR3: CASSQAWTSGASTDTQYF. The CDR3 region has the DNA TGTGCCAGCAGCCAAGCCTGGACTAGCGGGGCCAGCACAGATACGCAGTATTTT.

This chain connects TRBV9 to TRBJ1-2, with TRBD1 matching over 9 bases. Germline lookup yields CDR1 SGDLS and CDR2 YYNGEE. Losses at the gene ends were 0 bases for V and 4 bases for J; bases not matched to a gene: 10. The CDR3 contains 17 residues. CDR3 amino acids: CASSVGAPGQGFYGYTF. The CDR3 DNA reads TGTGCCAGCAGCGTAGGGGCTCCGGGACAGGGTTTCTATGGCTACACCTTC.

V is TRBV12-3 or TRBV12-4 and J is TRBJ2-5; 8 nucleotides agree with TRBD1. After removal of 5 bases from V and 4 bases from J, the junction contained 3 bases not matched to a gene. The CDR3 is 13 residues long. Here the CDR3 DNA reads TGTGCCAGCAGTGGTCAGGGGGCAGAGACCCAGTACTTC. This gives the protein CASSGQGAETQYF.